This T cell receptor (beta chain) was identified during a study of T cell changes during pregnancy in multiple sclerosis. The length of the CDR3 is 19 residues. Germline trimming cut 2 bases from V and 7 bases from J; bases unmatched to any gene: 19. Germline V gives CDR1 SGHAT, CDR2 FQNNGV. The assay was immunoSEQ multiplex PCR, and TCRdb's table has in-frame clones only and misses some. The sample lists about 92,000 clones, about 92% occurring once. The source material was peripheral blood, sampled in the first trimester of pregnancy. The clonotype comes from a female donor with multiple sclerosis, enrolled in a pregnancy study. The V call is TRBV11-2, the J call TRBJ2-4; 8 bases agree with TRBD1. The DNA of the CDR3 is TGTGCCAGCAGCTTAAAATCCCCCCAGGGGGCTCTCTTCGGGAACATTCAGTACTTC. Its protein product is CASSLKSPQGALFGNIQYF.